This record concerns one T cell receptor beta chain sequence. At least ten counts were recorded for this clonotype. Its antigen remains undetermined. Base qualities are missing; no much larger clone stands one base away. This record comes from a study of blood T cells in healthy people across ages (dated by TCRdb to between 2015 and 2016). In the study overall: In model experiments, template switching captured roughly one uniquely barcoded TCR beta cDNA molecule for every two T cells. Four age groups were formed from the donors: young (average around 15 years), middle-aged (approximately 40), aged (62) and long-lived (about 75). For two donors (one aged 18 to 29 and one aged 80 or older), the study analyzed two additional independent replicas of 1 million unique cDNA reads from the same blood draw. Donors of different ages were randomly distributed across sequencing lanes to avoid experimental bias. The study measured age-related changes in TCR beta repertoire diversity using deep sequencing normalized with unique cDNA molecular identifiers. Summary of the overall study and its limitations: Because profiling used bulk unsorted PBMCs, naive and antigen-experienced compartments could not be compared conclusively. Because donor CMV infection status was unknown, age-related changes in expanded clonotypes were potentially confounded. As age increased, observed TCR beta diversity per million T cells dropped in a roughly linear way, and a significant reduction was already evident by age around 41. Compared with the aged group, the long-lived group had more naive CD4+ T cells, fewer expanded clones and increased TCR diversity, suggesting age selection. Estimates of total diversity based on one million sequenced T cells were considered lower bounds and underestimates. The percentage of naive T cells measured by flow cytometry correlated strongly with observed TCR beta diversity.

Library preparation used 5' RACE. Sequencing was carried out with an Illumina HiSeq 2500. The second PCR ran for about 7 to 11 cycles and used a J-beta primer mix along with a sample-barcoded 5' primer. A template-switch 5' adaptor carrying 12 random nucleotides introduced a unique molecular identifier onto each TCR beta cDNA molecule. Each sample yielded at least 2.5 million CDR3-containing paired-end reads. The Mint cDNA synthesis kit, primed by a TRBC-specific oligonucleotide, was used to synthesize first-strand cDNA from all RNA. All cDNA was treated with uracil-DNA glycosylase and then went through a first 18-cycle PCR with the universal primers M1SS and BC2_uni_R. The authors processed their data as follows. Each sample was normalized by randomly selecting 1 million high-quality reads, each carrying a distinct molecular identifier. Reads sharing molecular identifiers were discarded rather than binned into consensus sequences. MiTCR, run with a Q25 quality threshold and the strictest error-elimination algorithm, handled CDR3 identification, clonotype clustering and error correction. A nonparametric unseen species model using Euler transformation provided a lower-bound estimate of total TCR beta diversity. Using fastp trimming at Q25 and MiXCR clonotype assembly, TCRdb reanalyzed the public sequencing data and kept in-frame beta chains. Duplicate CDR3 protein sequences are folded into a single record with the most common DNA and genes. TCRdb's processing, not the authors', yielded these V and J calls. A total of roughly 730,000 distinct CDR3 sequences appear in this sample, about 61% of them only once. Of the sample, about 26% falls within the top ten clones.

The CDR3 starts with the cysteine, ends with the phenylalanine, and has 15 residues. The only DNA kept is the CDR3, 45 bases in frame from the first base. The trim is 4 bases for V and 3 bases for J, with a gap of 15 bases between the germline ends. The roughly 42 donors, aged about 6 to 100 years, were systemically healthy Caucasian individuals from Russia. Each donor gave about 9.8 milliliters of peripheral blood, drawn into EDTA-treated Vacutainer tubes. Ficoll-Paque density-gradient centrifugation was used to isolate PBMCs, with at least 6.5 million per sample. Trizol reagent was used to extract total RNA from the PBMCs, yielding at least 5.5 micrograms per sample. For every donor, flow cytometry on a PBMC aliquot measured the percentage of naive CD45RAhigh/CD27high T cells.

Source material: blood. This clonotype was sampled from a man aged 40-49 years in good health. Rearrangement joined TRBV12-3 or TRBV12-4 to TRBJ2-5; too little of a D gene remains to name it. CDR3 reads: CASSSGRIDEETQYF. The DNA sequence reads TGTGCCAGCAGTTCCGGCCGTATAGACGAAGAGACCCAGTACTTC.